This TCR beta chain was observed in a study of T cell repertoires in cytomegalovirus infection. About the study: An indication of both CMV infection and matching HLA type came from public TCR beta signatures.

Via MiXCR, TCRdb re-called the reads, giving one row per CDR3 protein. The repertoire holds a few hundred thousand distinct CDR3 sequences, with 33% as singletons. This CDR3 is 14 amino acids long. Trimming stripped 5 bases from V and 3 bases from J, with 13 bases between. The germline V gene has CDR1 SGHVS and CDR2 FNYEAQ. Note on this clonotype: No antigen is known for it.

Sequenced here: cultured PBMCs, sampled from culture after CMV antigen stimulation. J is TRBJ1-1 and V is TRBV7-6; TRBD1 might be the D (5 bases). This clonotype was sampled from a human donor in good health (CMV status not recorded). Some clones in this sample may be carry-over from other donors' samples. CDR3: CASSHGTVDTEAFF. CDR3 nucleotides: TGTGCCAGCAGCCATGGGACCGTGGACACTGAAGCTTTCTTT. Using reference TRBV7-6 and TRBJ1-1 for the parts outside the CDR3, the full variable domain is GAGVSQSPRYKVTKRGQDVALRCDPISGHVSLYWYRQALGQGPEFLTYFNYEAQQDKSGLPNDRFSAERPEGSISTLTIQRTEQRDSAMYRCASSHGTVDTEAFFGQGTRLTVV.